This TCR beta chain comes out of a study of shared clonotypes between healthy human individuals. Some clones are missing from TCRdb's copy, which holds only in-frame ones; the method was immunoSEQ multiplex PCR. Of over a million clones listed, around 78% are singletons. On this clone itself: Its antigen is still unknown.

Study-level points and caveats: Shared across several donors were roughly 5% of the naive CD4 clonotypes.

The V gene lost 4 bases and the J gene lost 6 bases, with 16 bases spanning the gap. This CDR3 region has 15 residues. Per the germline V gene, CDR1 is MDHEN and CDR2 is SYDVKM. Source material: memory CD4+ T cells from PBMCs. The sample's subset: CD45RA-negative fraction. The source of this sequence is a young man in good health. Some clones in this sample may be carry-over from other donors' samples. The chain couples TRBV28 to TRBJ2-1; weak D call: TRBD1 (5 bases). CDR3 region: CASSSAQVRFNEQFF. For the CDR3, the DNA is TGTGCCAGCAGTTCAGCACAGGTTAGGTTCAATGAGCAGTTCTTC.